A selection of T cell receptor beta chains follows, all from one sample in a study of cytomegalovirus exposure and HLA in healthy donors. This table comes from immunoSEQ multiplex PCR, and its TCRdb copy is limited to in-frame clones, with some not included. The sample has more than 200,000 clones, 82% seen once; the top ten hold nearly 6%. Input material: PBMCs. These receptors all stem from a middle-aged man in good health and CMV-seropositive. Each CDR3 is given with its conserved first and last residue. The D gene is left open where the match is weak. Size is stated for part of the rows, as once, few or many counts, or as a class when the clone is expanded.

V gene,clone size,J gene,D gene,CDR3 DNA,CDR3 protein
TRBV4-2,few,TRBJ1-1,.,TGTGCCAGCAGCCTCGGGGGTTTAGCGAACACTGAAGCTTTCTTT,CASSLGGLANTEAFF
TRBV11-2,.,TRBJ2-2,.,TGTGCCAGCAGCTTAGTCCACAGGGCCGGGGAGCTGTTTTTT,CASSLVHRAGELFF
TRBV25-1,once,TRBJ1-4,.,TGTGCCAGCAGTGAATCGGGAGGGCCAACTAATGAAAAACTGTTTTTT,CASSESGGPTNEKLFF
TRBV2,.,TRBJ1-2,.,TGTGCCAGCACCCGAGGAGGGGTGGGGGGCTACACCTTC,CASTRGGVGGYTF
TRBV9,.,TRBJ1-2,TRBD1,TGTGCCAGCAGCGTAGATGGGACAGTGAGAAACTATGGCTACACCTTC,CASSVDGTVRNYGYTF
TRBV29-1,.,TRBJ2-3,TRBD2,TGCAGCGTTGTTGCCGAGCGGGAGGGGGCTTATACGCAGTATTTT,CSVVAEREGAYTQYF
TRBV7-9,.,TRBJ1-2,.,TGTGCCAGCAGCATAGACAGTGTTAACTATGGCTACACCTTC,CASSIDSVNYGYTF
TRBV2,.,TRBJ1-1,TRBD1,TGTGCCAGCAGTGGGGACAGGGGGGGCCACACTGAAGCTTTCTTT,CASSGDRGGHTEAFF
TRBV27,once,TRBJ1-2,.,TGTGCCAGCACACAGGGAATAAGGTATGGCTACACCTTC,CASTQGIRYGYTF
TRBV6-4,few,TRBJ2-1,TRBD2,TGTGCCAGCAGCGACGGACTAGCTGGCTACAATGAGCAGTTCTTC,CASSDGLAGYNEQFF
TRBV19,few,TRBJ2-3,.,TGTGCCAGTAGTATAAGAGGCACAGATACGCAGTATTTT,CASSIRGTDTQYF
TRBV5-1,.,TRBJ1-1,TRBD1,TGCGCCAGCAGCTCCCCCGGGACAGGGAACACTGAAGCTTTCTTT,CASSSPGTGNTEAFF
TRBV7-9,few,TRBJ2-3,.,TGTGCCAGCAGCTACGCCCAGGGTCATGTGTATTTT,CASSYAQGHVYF
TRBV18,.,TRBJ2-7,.,TGTGCCAGCTCACGGACAGCAGAACCCTACGAGCAGTACTTC,CASSRTAEPYEQYF
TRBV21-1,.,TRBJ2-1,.,TGTGCCAGCAGCAAAAGAAATAGCGGGAACGATGAGCAGTTCTTC,CASSKRNSGNDEQFF
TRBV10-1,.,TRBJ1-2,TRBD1,TGCGCCAGCAGTGATTCCCGGGACAGCTATGGCTACACCTTC,CASSDSRDSYGYTF
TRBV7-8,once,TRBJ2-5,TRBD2,TGTGCCAGCAGCTCGCGTTTGGGGACTAGCGGGAAAGAGACCCAGTACTTC,CASSSRLGTSGKETQYF
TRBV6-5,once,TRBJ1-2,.,TGTGCCAGCAGACAGGGTGGTGGCTACACCTTC,CASRQGGGYTF
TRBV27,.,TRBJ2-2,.,TGTGCCAGCAGTCCGCTAGGTCGGAACACCGGGGAGCTGTTTTTT,CASSPLGRNTGELFF
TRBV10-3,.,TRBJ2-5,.,TGTGCCATCGGGGCGGGAACGGAGACCCAGTACTTC,CAIGAGTETQYF
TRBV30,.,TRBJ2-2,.,TGTGCCTGCCCGACAGAGCTCGGCTCCGGGGAGCTGTTTTTT,CACPTELGSGELFF
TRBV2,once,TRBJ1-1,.,TGTGCCAGCACCGCTACGGGACAACGGAGTGAAGCTTTCTTT,CASTATGQRSEAFF
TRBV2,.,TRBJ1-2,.,TGTGCCAGCAGCGGAGCGGATGGCTACACCTTC,CASSGADGYTF
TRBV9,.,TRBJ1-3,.,TGTGCCAGCAGCCCATCCCATCCTGGAAACACCATATATTTT,CASSPSHPGNTIYF
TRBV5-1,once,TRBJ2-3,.,TGCGCCAGCAGCTCTAGACCCGCCACAGATACGCAGTATTTT,CASSSRPATDTQYF
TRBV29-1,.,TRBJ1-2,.,TGCAGCGTTAGCCCTCTTTCTAACTATGGCTACACCTTC,CSVSPLSNYGYTF
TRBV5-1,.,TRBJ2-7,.,TGCGCCAGCACCCTCGGGACACCGGGGATAGGCGAGCAGTACTTC,CASTLGTPGIGEQYF
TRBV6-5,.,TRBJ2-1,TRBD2,TGTGCCAGCAGTTACCTTGGCGGGAGCTATGAGCAGTTCTTC,CASSYLGGSYEQFF
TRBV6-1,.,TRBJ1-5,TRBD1,TGTGCCAGCAGGGCAGGGGGAGGCAATCAGCCCCAGCATTTT,CASRAGGGNQPQHF
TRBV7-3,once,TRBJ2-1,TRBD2,TGTGCCAGCACCGCGGGAGGTCTCAGCTCCTACAATGAGCAGTTCTTC,CASTAGGLSSYNEQFF
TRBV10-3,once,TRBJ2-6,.,TGTGCCATCAGTGGAGAGGTTGTCGGGGCCAACGTCCTGACTTTC,CAISGEVVGANVLTF
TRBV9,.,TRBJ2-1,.,TGTGCCAGCAGCCCGCGGTGGAATGAGCAGTTCTTC,CASSPRWNEQFF
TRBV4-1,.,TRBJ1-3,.,TGCGCCAGCAGCCCGTGGCGGGATTCGGCTGGAAACACCATATATTTT,CASSPWRDSAGNTIYF
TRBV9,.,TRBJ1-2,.,TGTGCCAGCAGCGGCAGGGTTGATGGCCACACCTTC,CASSGRVDGHTF
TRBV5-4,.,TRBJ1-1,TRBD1,TGTGCCAGCAGCTTGGAGGGGGCAGCTGAAGCTTTCTTT,CASSLEGAAEAFF
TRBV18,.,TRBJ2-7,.,TGTGCCAGCTCACCGACCCGGACAGCATCCCACGAGCAGTACTTC,CASSPTRTASHEQYF
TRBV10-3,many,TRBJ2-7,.,TGTGCCATCAGTGAGTCGACCGACACAGGAGAGCAGTACTTC,CAISESTDTGEQYF
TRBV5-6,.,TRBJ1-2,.,TGTGCCAGCAGCTTCGCGACACTTCCCCTTAACTATGGCTACACCTTC,CASSFATLPLNYGYTF
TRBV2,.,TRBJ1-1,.,TGTGCCAGCAGTCAAAGAGGACAAAACACTGAAGCTTTCTTT,CASSQRGQNTEAFF
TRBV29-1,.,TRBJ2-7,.,TGCAGCGTTGAACCGGCAGGGCGCGGATACGAGCAGTACTTC,CSVEPAGRGYEQYF
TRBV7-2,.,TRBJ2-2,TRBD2,TGTGCCAGCAGAGACGGTCTAGCGGGAGTCGCCGGGGAGCTGTTTTTT,CASRDGLAGVAGELFF
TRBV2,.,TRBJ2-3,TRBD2,TGTGCCAGCAGTGCTAGCGGGAGTTTTACGAATACGCAGTATTTT,CASSASGSFTNTQYF
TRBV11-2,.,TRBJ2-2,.,TGTGCCAGCAGCTTTCAGGGGGGAAGGACCGGGGAGCTGTTTTTT,CASSFQGGRTGELFF
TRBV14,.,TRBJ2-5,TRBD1,TGTGCCAGCATGAGGACAGGGATTTCTGGAGAGACCCAGTACTTC,CASMRTGISGETQYF
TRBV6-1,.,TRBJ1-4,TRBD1,TGTGCCAGCAGTCGGAACAGGGGAGCGGATGAAAAACTGTTTTTT,CASSRNRGADEKLFF
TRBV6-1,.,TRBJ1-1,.,TGTGCCAGCAGTGAGTCCGGACAGTGGTACACTGAAGCTTTCTTT,CASSESGQWYTEAFF
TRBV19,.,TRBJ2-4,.,TGTGCCAGTATCGGTCAGGGGGCCAAAAACATTCAGTACTTC,CASIGQGAKNIQYF
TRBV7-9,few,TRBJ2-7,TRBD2,TGTGCCAGCAGCTTAGTCCTAGCGGGAGGCTACGAGCAGTACTTC,CASSLVLAGGYEQYF
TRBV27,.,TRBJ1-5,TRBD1,TGTGCCAGCAGTTTATTGGGGACAGACACCAGCAATCAGCCCCAGCATTTT,CASSLLGTDTSNQPQHF
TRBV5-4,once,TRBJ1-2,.,TGTGCCAGCAGCTTGGGACAGCGCGGGATGCGCACCTTC,CASSLGQRGMRTF
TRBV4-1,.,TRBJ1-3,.,TGCGCCAGCAGCCAAGAGGTTACAGCTTACTCTGGAAACACCATATATTTT,CASSQEVTAYSGNTIYF
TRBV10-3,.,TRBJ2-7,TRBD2,TGTGCCATCAGTGACCGAAGCGGGAGCTCCTACGAGCAGTACTTC,CAISDRSGSSYEQYF